Below, one TCR beta chain is given with its context. V lost 5 bases, J lost 2 bases, and 21 bases lay in between. The germline V gene has CDR1 MNHEY and CDR2 SMNVEV (reference sequence). The CDR3 extends over 17 amino acids. These data are taken from a study of T cell changes during pregnancy in multiple sclerosis. Sequencing was performed with immunoSEQ multiplex PCR; in TCRdb, only in-frame clones are kept and a portion is missing. Among approximately 41,000 clones listed, approximately 92% were seen once. This TCR derives from a female donor with multiple sclerosis, enrolled in a pregnancy study. The gene calls are TRBV27 and TRBJ2-5; possibly TRBD1 for D (7 bases). Sequenced here: CD4+ T cells from peripheral blood mononuclear cells, sampled in the first trimester of pregnancy. The chain's CDR3 is CASSTYAGQGGQETQYF. The CDR3 DNA reads TGTGCCAGCAGTACCTACGCGGGGCAGGGGGGACAAGAGACCCAGTACTTC.